This T cell receptor (beta chain) was recorded in a study of cytomegalovirus exposure and HLA in healthy donors. The PCR was carried out with 60 Vbeta primers and 13 Jbeta primers. Sequencing used immunoSEQ multiplex PCR; TCRdb keeps in-frame clones, though not all of them. This table has roughly 58,000 clones, 65% to 90% appearing once. In germline, CDR1 is ENHRY, CDR2 SYGVKD. J lost 7 bases, V lost 10 bases, and 11 bases had no gene match. This CDR3 is 13 amino acids long. Sequenced: PBMCs. The sequence was obtained from a human donor in good health. The gene calls are TRBV10-3 and TRBJ1-1; 8 nucleotides agree with TRBD1. CDR3 protein: CATSGTGNSEAFF. The CDR3 DNA reads TGTGCCACCTCCGGGACAGGCAATAGTGAAGCTTTCTTT.